This T cell receptor (beta chain) was documented in a study of blood T cell repertoires in COVID-19. Study-level background: Spain, Italy and the United States supplied samples that represented acute and convalescent COVID-19. Sample material is recorded as cDNA or gDNA derived from T cells, B-cell-depleted T cells, or PBMCs.

The CDR3 covers 15 residues. The germline gives CDR1 SNHLY, CDR2 FYNNEI. The V and J ends lost 4 bases and 2 bases, in that order; junction bases with no gene match: 3. Methods used by the authors: Amplification of reference gene primers provided the estimated nucleated cell counts. Assay: immunoSEQ multiplex PCR; the TCRdb copy retains only in-frame clones and omits some. The V and J calls and the clone size are those of that table, but D and trimming were determined from the DNA. The sample records 200,000 to 250,000 clones, about 85% being singletons. The source of this sequence is a man aged 35-49 years with acute or convalescent COVID-19. Sequenced material: peripheral blood. This chain connects TRBV2 to TRBJ2-2; 8 bases map to TRBD1. Here the CDR3 reads CASSGQGLNTGELFF. The CDR3 DNA sequence: TGTGCCAGCAGTGGACAGGGGCTTAACACCGGGGAGCTGTTTTTT.